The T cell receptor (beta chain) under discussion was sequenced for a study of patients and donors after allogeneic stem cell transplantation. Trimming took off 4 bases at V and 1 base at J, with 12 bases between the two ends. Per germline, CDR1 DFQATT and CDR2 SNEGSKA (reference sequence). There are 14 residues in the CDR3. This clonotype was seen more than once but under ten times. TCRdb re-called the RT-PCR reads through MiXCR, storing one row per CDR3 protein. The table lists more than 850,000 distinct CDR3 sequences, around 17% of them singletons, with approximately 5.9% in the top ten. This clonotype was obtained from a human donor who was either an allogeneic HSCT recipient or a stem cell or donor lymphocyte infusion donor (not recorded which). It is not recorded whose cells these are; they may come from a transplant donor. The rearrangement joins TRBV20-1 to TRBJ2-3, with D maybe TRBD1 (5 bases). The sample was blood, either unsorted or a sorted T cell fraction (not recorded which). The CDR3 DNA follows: TGCAGTGCTAAGAGACAGACCCGCACAGATACGCAGTATTTT. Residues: CSAKRQTRTDTQYF.